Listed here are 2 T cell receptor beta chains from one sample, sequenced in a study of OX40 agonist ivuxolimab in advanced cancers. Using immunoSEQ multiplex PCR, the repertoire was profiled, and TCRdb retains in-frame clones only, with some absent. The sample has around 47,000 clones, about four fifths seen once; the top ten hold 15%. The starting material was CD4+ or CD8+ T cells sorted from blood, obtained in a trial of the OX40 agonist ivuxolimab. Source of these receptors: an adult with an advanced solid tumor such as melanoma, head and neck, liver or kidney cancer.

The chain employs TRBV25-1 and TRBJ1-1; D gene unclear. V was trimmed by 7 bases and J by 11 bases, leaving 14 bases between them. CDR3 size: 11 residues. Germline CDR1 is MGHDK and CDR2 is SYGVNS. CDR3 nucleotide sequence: TGTGCCAGCACACACTCGGGTAGGGCTTTCTTT. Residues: CASTHSGRAFF.

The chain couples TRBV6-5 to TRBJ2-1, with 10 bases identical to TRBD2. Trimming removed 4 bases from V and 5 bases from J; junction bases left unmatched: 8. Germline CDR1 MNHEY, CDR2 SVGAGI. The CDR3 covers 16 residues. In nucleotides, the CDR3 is TGTGCCAGCAGTTCTCGCCTAGCGGGAGTTAACAATGAGCAGTTCTTC. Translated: CASSSRLAGVNNEQFF.